The sequence of this T cell receptor (beta chain) was determined in a study of blood T cell repertoires in COVID-19. Turning to the study itself: Spain, Italy and the United States supplied samples that represented acute and convalescent COVID-19. The analysed material was cDNA or gDNA that came from T cells, B-cell-depleted T cells, or PBMCs.

Per the original methods: Scientists estimated how many nucleated cells there were by amplifying reference gene primers. Data came from immunoSEQ multiplex PCR; TCRdb stores just in-frame clones and leaves some out. The V and J calls and clone size were taken over from that table, and D and trimming were inferred from the DNA. The sample comprises 200,000 to 250,000 clones, about 90% of which are singletons, and 1.9% rests with the top ten. Sequenced input: peripheral blood. The source of this sequence is a man between 35 and 55 years old with active or convalescent COVID-19.

As DNA, the CDR3 is TGCGCCAGCAGCGTCAACAGGGGACAAGAGACCCAGTACTTC. As protein: CASSVNRGQETQYF. The V call is TRBV5-1, the J call TRBJ2-5; 7 nucleotides align to TRBD1. The junction had 5 bases not matched to a gene; V was cut back by 4 bases and J by 2 bases. The CDR3 length is 14 residues. CDR1 SGHRS and CDR2 YFSETQ come from the germline V gene.